Shown below are 32 T cell receptor beta chains from a single sample sequenced in a study of CD8+ T cells in alopecia areata. After isolation, RNA underwent reverse transcription to generate cDNA as the sequencing template. Clones were read by immunoSEQ multiplex PCR, and TCRdb kept only the in-frame ones, dropping some. The sample has 100,000 to 130,000 clones, roughly 64% seen once. Sequencing was carried out using CD8+ T cells sorted from blood. The receptors were gathered from a human donor in good health.

CDR3: CASSLDVNQPQHF. Here the CDR3 DNA reads TGTGCCAGCAGCTTAGACGTGAATCAGCCCCAGCATTTT. The chain is built from TRBV7-6 and TRBJ1-5, with D unresolved. V gave up 1 base and J gave up 4 bases, with 5 bases separating them. From germline, CDR1 is SGHVS and CDR2 FNYEAQ. The length of the CDR3 is 13 residues. Drawing the rest from reference TRBV7-6 and TRBJ1-5, the complete variable domain is GAGVSQSPRYKVTKRGQDVALRCDPISGHVSLYWYRQALGQGPEFLTYFNYEAQQDKSGLPNDRFSAERPEGSISTLTIQRTEQRDSAMYRCASSLDVNQPQHFGDGTRLSIL.

The chain couples TRBV7-9 to TRBJ2-5; 9 bases align to TRBD1. Germline V gives CDR1 SEHNR, CDR2 FQNEAQ (reference sequence). This CDR3 region has 18 residues. J gave up 4 bases and V 0 bases, and 12 bases lay outside the gene matches. The CDR3 loop is CASSLAHRGQVWVETQYF. DNA for the CDR3: TGTGCCAGCAGCTTAGCCCACAGGGGGCAAGTGTGGGTAGAGACCCAGTACTTC.

The chain combines TRBV4-1 with TRBJ2-7; TRBD2 matches at 8 bases. The CDR3 spans 15 residues. Germline lookup yields CDR1 MGHRA and CDR2 YSYEKL. V was pared by 0 bases and J by 5 bases, with 6 bases of the junction left unmatched. Here the CDR3 reads CASSQDPGGVNEQYF. CDR3 coding DNA: TGCGCCAGCAGCCAAGACCCGGGGGGGGTGAACGAGCAGTACTTC.

CDR3 coding DNA: TGTGCCAGCAGTTTATTACCCGGATACGAGCAGTACTTC. It codes for CASSLLPGYEQYF. The V call is TRBV28, the J call TRBJ2-7; D is undetermined. The germline V gene encodes CDR1 MDHEN and CDR2 SYDVKM. The CDR3 consists of 13 residues. Between the trimmed V and J ends, which lost 1 base and 4 bases, there was a span of 8 bases. Supplemented by reference TRBV28 and TRBJ2-7, the full variable domain reads DVKVTQSSRYLVKRTGEKVFLECVQDMDHENMFWYRQDPGLGLRLIYFSYDVKMKEKGDIPEGYSVSREKKERFSLILESASTNQTSMYLCASSLLPGYEQYFGPGTRLTVT.

This chain joins TRBV5-1 and TRBJ2-5; TRBD1 agrees at 9 bases. The V and J ends lost 4 bases and 1 base, in that order; junction bases with no gene match: 5. CDR1 and CDR2 from the germline V gene are SGHRS and YFSETQ. The CDR3 extends over 15 amino acids. The CDR3 sequence is CASSPGQGLQETQYF. In nucleotides, the CDR3 is TGCGCCAGCAGCCCGGGACAGGGACTCCAAGAGACCCAGTACTTC. The entire variable domain, with the rest obtained from reference TRBV5-1 and TRBJ2-5, is as follows: KAGVTQTPRYLIKTRGQQVTLSCSPISGHRSVSWYQQTPGQGLQFLFEYFSETQRNKGNFPGRFSGRQFSNSRSEMNVSTLELGDSALYLCASSPGQGLQETQYFGPGTRLLVL.

This chain uses TRBV25-1 with TRBJ2-5, with 11 bases lining up with TRBD2. With 3 bases clipped from V and 5 bases from J, the junction kept 11 bases outside the gene matches. CDR1 is MGHDK and CDR2 is SYGVNS in the germline V gene. This CDR3 region has 17 residues. The CDR3 sequence: CASSDLSFLAGGETQYF. The DNA for the CDR3 is TGTGCCAGCAGTGACCTTAGCTTTCTAGCGGGGGGCGAGACCCAGTACTTC.

V and J are TRBV7-9 and TRBJ2-1; no definite D call. Germline CDR1 is SEHNR and CDR2 is FQNEAQ (reference sequence). The CDR3 totals 11 residues. V lost 6 bases and J 10 bases, leaving 10 bases between the germline ends. Written as DNA, the CDR3 is TGTGCCAGCAGACTCGGTGGCGAGCAGTTCTTC. Translation gives CASRLGGEQFF.

This CDR3 reads CASSLSQGLNTEAFF. CDR3 DNA: TGTGCCAGCAGTTTATCGCAGGGATTGAACACTGAAGCTTTCTTT. This chain links TRBV27 with TRBJ1-1, with D perhaps matching TRBD1 (5 bases). Trimming removed 0 bases from V and 0 bases from J, with 8 bases in between. Per the germline V gene, CDR1 is MNHEY and CDR2 is SMNVEV (reference sequence). The CDR3 loop spans 15 amino acids.

The chain links TRBV29-1 to TRBJ2-1; TRBD2 is a possible D gene (5 bases). CDR1 SQVTM and CDR2 ANQGSEA come from the germline V gene. The CDR3 spans 11 residues. V lost 7 bases and J 3 bases, leaving 7 bases between the germline ends. The CDR3 loop is CSAGVYNEQFF. CDR3 sequence (DNA): TGCAGCGCCGGGGTCTACAATGAGCAGTTCTTC.

J is TRBJ2-4 and V is TRBV9; 7 bases map to TRBD2. Germline values: CDR1 SGDLS, CDR2 YYNGEE. Trimming cost V 3 bases and J 0 bases; bases outside gene matches: 9. This CDR3 has 17 amino acids. CDR3 nucleotides: TGTGCCAGCAGCGATAGGGGAGGGGCCTTAGCCAAAAACATTCAGTACTTC. Translating gives CASSDRGGALAKNIQYF.

The gene calls are TRBV5-6 and TRBJ2-3; no firm D call. The germline CDR1 and CDR2 sequences are SGHDT and YYEEEE. V was shortened by 0 bases and J by 1 base, with 12 bases between the two germline ends. The CDR3 covers 16 residues. The CDR3, as DNA: TGTGCCAGCAGCTTGGACTCCGGGTTTCGCACAGATACGCAGTATTTT. Its translation is CASSLDSGFRTDTQYF.

This chain uses TRBV29-1 with TRBJ1-2; no clear D gene. Germline CDR1 is SQVTM and CDR2 is ANQGSEA. V gave up 6 bases and J gave up 6 bases, with 11 bases separating them. The CDR3 length is 11 residues. In nucleotides, the CDR3 is TGCAGCGTCGGAGGTGCGGATGGCTACACCTTC. Amino acid sequence: CSVGGADGYTF.

V usage is TRBV2 and J usage is TRBJ2-5; D possibly corresponds to TRBD2 (5 bases). CDR3 size: 15 residues. The ends were cut back, 7 bases at V and 1 base at J, with 16 bases in the middle. CDR1 and CDR2 from the germline V gene are SNHLY and FYNNEI. The CDR3 spells CASTDGGVRQETQYF. The DNA of the CDR3 is TGTGCCAGCACCGACGGAGGAGTCCGCCAAGAGACCCAGTACTTC.

The chain uses TRBV6-5 and TRBJ2-7; TRBD2 aligns across 8 bases. The V gene end was trimmed by 0 bases and the J gene end by 2 bases; junction bases not matched to a gene: 3. The CDR3 consists of 15 residues. Germline V gene lookup returns CDR1 MNHEY and CDR2 SVGAGI. The CDR3 region has the DNA TGTGCCAGCAGTTACTCCGGGGGGGCCGCCTACGAGCAGTACTTC. It translates to CASSYSGGAAYEQYF.

The chain combines TRBV7-2 with TRBJ2-5; possible D gene TRBD2, 6 bases. The CDR3 has 16 amino acids. The V end was cut by 1 base, the J end by 4 bases, with 16 bases between. Germline V gene data show CDR1 as SGHTA and CDR2 as FQGNSA. The CDR3 loop is CASSLGVTRRGETQYF. The CDR3 DNA sequence: TGTGCCAGCAGCTTAGGTGTGACCAGGAGGGGAGAGACCCAGTACTTC.

V is TRBV7-2 and J is TRBJ2-5; 7 nucleotides line up with TRBD2. Germline CDR1 is SGHTA and CDR2 is FQGNSA. The CDR3 length is 14 residues. The trim removed 8 bases at V and 2 bases at J, leaving 8 bases unmatched. CDR3 bases: TGTGCCAGCTCCATGGGGGGGGAACAAGAGACCCAGTACTTC. This gives the protein CASSMGGEQETQYF.

The chain recombines TRBV27 with TRBJ2-7; a possible D gene is TRBD1 (6 bases). V was pared by 7 bases and J by 6 bases, with 19 bases between. The CDR3 has 14 residues. Germline V gene sequence: CDR1 MNHEY, CDR2 SMNVEV (reference sequence). CDR3 bases: TGTGCCAGCACCCTACGACAGGTCCGGGGCGAGCAGTACTTC. This sequence encodes CASTLRQVRGEQYF.

The J gene is TRBJ2-3, the V gene TRBV6-6; 10 positions match TRBD1. This CDR3 is built from 16 residues. After removal of 4 bases from V and 5 bases from J, the junction contained 9 bases not matched to a gene. Germline V gene lookup returns CDR1 MNHNY and CDR2 SVGAGI (reference sequence). The chain's CDR3 is CASSLGWTGGGDTQYF. The CDR3 DNA sequence: TGTGCCAGCAGTTTAGGATGGACAGGGGGAGGAGATACGCAGTATTTT.

The chain joins TRBV20-1 to TRBJ2-1, with TRBD1 matching 7 bases. The germline gives CDR1 DFQATT, CDR2 SNEGSKA (reference sequence). The CDR3 is 11 residues long. J gave up 7 bases and V 6 bases, and 3 bases lay outside the gene matches. Written as DNA, the CDR3 is TGCAGTGCCTCCAGGGGGAATGAGCAGTTCTTC. This encodes CSASRGNEQFF.

The chain recombines TRBV30 with TRBJ2-7; D is perhaps TRBD2 (5 bases). Germline V gives CDR1 GTSNPN, CDR2 SVGIG (reference sequence). The CDR3 loop spans 14 amino acids. Trimming cost V 3 bases and J 3 bases, with 15 bases left between them. CDR3 sequence: CAWSFELRDYEQYF. The CDR3 DNA sequence: TGTGCCTGGAGCTTCGAGCTCCGGGACTACGAGCAGTACTTC.

The V call is TRBV6-6, the J call TRBJ1-4; no reliable D call. This CDR3 has 12 amino acids. V was trimmed by 6 bases and J by 8 bases, leaving 10 bases between them. CDR1 is MNHNY and CDR2 is SVGAGI in the germline V gene (reference sequence). In DNA form, the CDR3 reads TGTGCCAGCAGGCCTACCGGCGAAAAACTGTTTTTT. Residues: CASRPTGEKLFF.

The chain is built from TRBV4-3 and TRBJ2-7, with 7 bases lining up with TRBD1. The CDR3 totals 13 residues. Germline V gene lookup returns CDR1 LGHNA and CDR2 YSLEER. V was pared by 5 bases and J by 5 bases, with 6 bases of the junction left unmatched. CDR3 in DNA: TGCGCCAGCAGCACAACAGGGGTCGACGAGCAGTACTTC. It yields the protein CASSTTGVDEQYF.

V usage is TRBV29-1 and J usage is TRBJ1-2, with 9 bases aligning to TRBD1. Trimming cost V 6 bases and J 7 bases; bases outside gene matches: 9. From germline, CDR1 is SQVTM and CDR2 ANQGSEA. The CDR3 loop spans 13 amino acids. DNA for the CDR3: TGCAGCGTCCAGTTGACAGGGGGAATTGGCTACACCTTC. The encoded protein is CSVQLTGGIGYTF.

The V and J genes are TRBV7-8 and TRBJ2-5; D remains unclear. The V end was cut by 4 bases, the J end by 2 bases, with 17 bases between. This CDR3 is 16 amino acids long. Per the germline V gene, CDR1 is SGHVS and CDR2 is FQNEAQ. For the CDR3, the DNA is TGTGCCAGCAGCTGCCGTAGTTACCGAGTTCAAGAGACCCAGTACTTC. It translates to CASSCRSYRVQETQYF. Together with reference TRBV7-8 and TRBJ2-5, the CDR3 gives the full variable domain: GAGVSQSPRYKVAKRGQDVALRCDPISGHVSLFWYQQALGQGPEFLTYFQNEAQLDKSGLPSDRFFAERPEGSVSTLKIQRTQQEDSAVYLCASSCRSYRVQETQYFGPGTRLLVL.

Only one count was recorded for this clone. The CDR3 DNA sequence: TGTGCCAGCAGCTTAGGGACTAGCGGGGGCCTGAGGGAGACCCAGTACTTC. It codes for CASSLGTSGGLRETQYF. This chain joins TRBV5-4 and TRBJ2-5; 14 bases match TRBD2. The CDR3 loop spans 17 amino acids. Germline CDR1 reads SGHNT; CDR2 reads YYREEE (reference sequence). V gave up 2 bases and J gave up 5 bases; unmatched junction bases: 8.

This clone was seen once. This chain joins TRBV7-9 and TRBJ1-2; maybe TRBD1 (5 bases). V lost 4 bases and J 4 bases, leaving 13 bases between the germline ends. This CDR3 comprises 14 residues. Germline V lookup: CDR1 SEHNR, CDR2 FQNEAQ (reference sequence). The CDR3 nucleotides read TGTGCCAGCAGCTCCTACCGGGACTTCTATGGCTACACCTTC. The encoded protein is CASSSYRDFYGYTF.

This chain links TRBV4-3 with TRBJ2-1, with no clear D. This CDR3 spans 15 amino acids. V shed 1 base and J shed 4 bases, with 11 bases lying between them. CDR1 and CDR2 from the germline V gene are LGHNA and YSLEER. CDR3 region: CASSQGSQTYNEQFF. The CDR3 nucleotides are TGCGCCAGCAGCCAAGGGTCGCAGACTTACAATGAGCAGTTCTTC.

The CDR3 is CASSEGQGSYNEQFF. In DNA, the CDR3 is TGTGCCAGCAGTGAAGGTCAAGGTTCCTACAATGAGCAGTTCTTC. V and J are TRBV2 and TRBJ2-1; D is ambiguous. There are 15 residues in the CDR3. Germline V gene sequence: CDR1 SNHLY, CDR2 FYNNEI. The V and J ends lost 1 base and 1 base respectively, with 8 bases between them. Variable domain in full (rest from reference TRBV2 and TRBJ2-1): EPEVTQTPSHQVTQMGQEVILRCVPISNHLYFYWYRQILGQKVEFLVSFYNNEISEKSEIFDDQFSVERPDGSNFTLKIRSTKLEDSAMYFCASSEGQGSYNEQFFGPGTRLTVL.

The chain couples TRBV25-1 to TRBJ2-2; a possible D gene is TRBD2 (5 bases). The CDR3 has 15 residues. The germline V gene has CDR1 MGHDK and CDR2 SYGVNS. V gave up 2 bases and J gave up 0 bases, with 7 bases separating them. The CDR3 region has the DNA TGTGCCAGCAGTGAAACCGGGGCGAACACCGGGGAGCTGTTTTTT. It encodes CASSETGANTGELFF.

This clone has a single count. The rearrangement uses TRBV27 and TRBJ2-1; D may correspond to TRBD1 or TRBD2 (5 bases each). CDR3 length: 14 residues. Per the germline V gene, CDR1 is MNHEY and CDR2 is SMNVEV (reference sequence). The V end lost 3 bases, the J end lost 6 bases, and 12 bases lay between the germline ends. CDR3 amino acids: CASSFRGSGNEQFF. CDR3 in DNA: TGTGCCAGCAGTTTTCGGGGCTCGGGCAATGAGCAGTTCTTC.

The CDR3, as DNA: TGTGCCAGCACTGACAGGGGATTTAGTGGTCCACCCCTCCACTTT. It specifies CASTDRGFSGPPLHF. The chain employs TRBV13 and TRBJ1-6; 8 positions agree with TRBD1. CDR1 is PRHDT and CDR2 is FYEKMQ in the germline V gene (reference sequence). The CDR3 has 15 residues. V was pared by 7 bases and J by 11 bases, with 13 bases of the junction left unmatched.

This chain uses TRBV30 with TRBJ1-5; D might be TRBD1 (6 bases). This CDR3 contains 15 residues. Trimming cost V 0 bases and J 0 bases, with 9 bases left between them. In germline, CDR1 is GTSNPN, CDR2 SVGIG (reference sequence). The CDR3 DNA reads as TGTGCCTGGAGTGTAACAGGGTATAGCAATCAGCCCCAGCATTTT. Its translation: CAWSVTGYSNQPQHF.